These 11 T cell receptor beta chains came from one sample sequenced in a study of shared clonotypes between healthy human individuals. Libraries were prepared by immunoSEQ multiplex PCR; TCRdb keeps only in-frame clonotypes and omits some of them. The repertoire holds 2 million to 2.5 million clones, 95% seen once, with roughly 0.13% in the top ten. Sequenced input: naive CD4+ T cells sorted from blood. Sample subset: CD45RA+ positively selected. Source of these receptors: a young man in good health.

This rearrangement joins TRBV7-9 to TRBJ2-7; D perhaps matches TRBD1 (6 bases). Trimming took 0 bases from V and 1 from J, leaving 16 bases between them. The germline V gene encodes CDR1 SEHNR and CDR2 FQNEAQ (reference sequence). CDR3 length: 17 amino acids. DNA for the CDR3: TGTGCCAGCAGCTTAGCGACGGACAGCTTCCTTTCCTACGAGCAGTACTTC. This codes for CASSLATDSFLSYEQYF.

The chain couples TRBV2 to TRBJ1-6; D is perhaps TRBD1 (5 bases). V lost 6 bases, J lost 10 bases, and 16 bases lay in between. This CDR3 has 14 residues. Per germline, CDR1 SNHLY and CDR2 FYNNEI. The CDR3 sequence: CASRAGTGRSPLHF. As DNA, the CDR3 is TGTGCCAGCAGAGCCGGGACCGGTAGGTCACCCCTCCACTTT.

The rearrangement joins TRBV6-5 to TRBJ2-7, with 7 bases that match TRBD2. Germline V lookup: CDR1 MNHEY, CDR2 SVGAGI. The ends lost 5 bases at V and 4 bases at J; junction bases unmatched: 8. The CDR3 sequence is 14 residues long. This CDR3 reads CASSRGLGAYEQYF. CDR3 sequence (DNA): TGTGCCAGCAGTAGAGGACTAGGGGCGTACGAGCAGTACTTC.

V is TRBV18 and J is TRBJ2-1; TRBD2 might be the D (5 bases). Germline values: CDR1 KGHSH, CDR2 LQKENI. V lost 6 bases and J 3 bases, leaving 6 bases between the germline ends. The CDR3 spans 12 residues. CDR3 amino acids: CASSRDYNEQFF. CDR3 in DNA: TGTGCCAGCTCCCGGGACTACAATGAGCAGTTCTTC.

The chain uses TRBV18 and TRBJ2-7, with 8 bases that match TRBD1. With V trimmed by 3 bases and J by 5 bases, 6 bases remained unmatched. Germline CDR1 and CDR2: KGHSH and LQKENI. This CDR3 has 14 amino acids. The CDR3 coding sequence is TGTGCCAGCTCACCGTTGACAGGGGACAACGAGCAGTACTTC. It translates to CASSPLTGDNEQYF.

Only a few counts were recorded for this clone. This rearrangement joins TRBV30 to TRBJ2-2, with D uncertain. The V gene's germline CDR1 is GTSNPN and CDR2 SVGIG (reference sequence). V dropped 3 bases and J dropped 5 bases, with 10 bases sitting between them. CDR3 length: 13 amino acids. The CDR3 DNA reads TGTGCCTGGAGCCCCAGGCGAACCGGGGAGCTGTTTTTT. This translates into CAWSPRRTGELFF.

V and J are TRBV7-6 and TRBJ2-7; TRBD2 agrees at 7 bases. CDR1 and CDR2 (germline): SGHVS, FNYEAQ. J lost 5 bases, V lost 6 bases, and 13 bases had no gene match. The CDR3 has 15 amino acids. CDR3 in amino acids: CASRPGGTLVHEQYF. The CDR3 DNA sequence: TGTGCCAGCAGACCCGGGGGGACCCTGGTCCACGAGCAGTACTTC.

The chain recombines TRBV10-3 with TRBJ2-1; 12 bases agree with TRBD2. The CDR3 is 15 amino acids. Germline V gives CDR1 ENHRY, CDR2 SYGVKD. V gave up 6 bases and J gave up 6 bases; unmatched junction bases: 6. In nucleotides, the CDR3 is TGTGCCATCAGCGGACTAGCGGGGAACCCCAATGAGCAGTTCTTC. Encoded protein: CAISGLAGNPNEQFF.

The chain has TRBV30 and TRBJ2-1, with no clear D. This CDR3 contains 10 residues. Germline values: CDR1 GTSNPN, CDR2 SVGIG (reference sequence). Deletions cut 4 bases from V and 11 bases from J, with 9 bases between. The CDR3 spells CAWMNVKQFF. CDR3 sequence (DNA): TGTGCCTGGATGAACGTCAAGCAGTTCTTC.

V usage is TRBV5-8 and J usage is TRBJ1-3; weak D call: TRBD1 (5 bases). The germline CDR1 and CDR2 sequences are SGHTS and YDEGEE. The CDR3 contains 15 residues. The V gene lost 5 bases and the J gene lost 4 bases, with 16 bases spanning the gap. CDR3 in amino acids: CASSRSGGPGNTIYF. DNA for the CDR3: TGTGCCAGCAGTAGGAGCGGGGGTCCCGGAAACACCATATATTTT.

The V call is TRBV28, the J call TRBJ2-7, with 9 bases aligning to TRBD1. This CDR3 comprises 12 residues. After removal of 8 bases from V and 2 bases from J, the junction contained 1 base not matched to a gene. Germline lookup yields CDR1 MDHEN and CDR2 SYDVKM. In nucleotides, the CDR3 is TGTGCCAGCCGGGACAGGGCCTACGAGCAGTACTTC. It is translated as CASRDRAYEQYF.